The present T cell receptor (beta chain) was sequenced within a study of blood T cell repertoires in COVID-19. Study-level background: Spain, Italy and the United States supplied samples that represented acute and convalescent COVID-19.

Assay used: immunoSEQ multiplex PCR; TCRdb lists only in-frame clones, some missing. The table has about 170,000 clones, about 83% seen once. This CDR3 has 16 amino acids. V was clipped by 3 bases and J by 3 bases, with 15 bases between them. The germline CDR1 and CDR2 sequences are KGHSH and LQKENI. This receptor was identified in a man between 18 and 29 years old with active or convalescent COVID-19. This chain links TRBV18 with TRBJ2-4; a possible D gene is TRBD1 (5 bases). Material for sequencing was peripheral blood. CDR3: CASSPTVRGRKNIQYF. The DNA of the CDR3 is TGTGCCAGCTCACCCACCGTAAGGGGTCGCAAAAACATTCAGTACTTC. Based on the CDR3 plus reference TRBV18 and TRBJ2-4, the full variable domain is NAGVMQNPRHLVRRRGQEARLRCSPMKGHSHVYWYRQLPEEGLKFMVYLQKENIIDESGMPKERFSAEFPKEGPSILRIQQVVRGDSAAYFCASSPTVRGRKNIQYFGAGTRLSVL.